This T cell receptor beta chain was obtained from a study of control samples from healthy donors and cancer patients. Some clones are missing from TCRdb's copy, which holds only in-frame ones; the method was immunoSEQ multiplex PCR. The table includes fewer than 20,000 clones, 86% detected once. The CDR3 covers 11 residues. CDR1 and CDR2 from the germline V gene are LGHDT and YNNKEL (reference sequence). Between the trimmed V and J ends, which lost 6 bases and 7 bases, there was a span of 7 bases. The receptor's source is a woman in her sixties or seventies with colorectal cancer. V and J are TRBV3-1 (or the pseudogene TRBV3-2) and TRBJ2-1; no clear D gene. Sequencing was performed on PBMCs. The CDR3 DNA is TGTGCCAGCAGACTTATGAATGAGCAGTTCTTC. This translates into CASRLMNEQFF.